The 20 T cell receptor beta chains presented below share a single source sample, sequenced in a study of T cell repertoires in cytomegalovirus infection. For these receptors, no antigen is known. TCRdb analysed the reads with MiXCR anew, one entry per CDR3 protein. The sample holds around 140,000 distinct CDR3 sequences, 32% seen once. The sample here was CD8+ T cells from cultured PBMCs, taken from culture after CMV antigen stimulation. These receptors originate from a human donor in good health (CMV status not recorded). Some clones in this sample may be carry-over from other donors' samples.

This clonotype was recorded at least ten times. The chain employs TRBV7-9 and TRBJ2-3, with D unresolved. The germline V gene has CDR1 SEHNR and CDR2 FQNEAQ (reference sequence). The CDR3 length is 14 residues. Trimming took off 3 bases at V and 0 bases at J, with 7 bases between the two ends. CDR3 amino acids: CASSFGESTDTQYF. The CDR3 bases are TGTGCCAGCAGCTTTGGGGAAAGCACAGATACGCAGTATTTT.

This rearrangement joins TRBV11-2 to TRBJ2-1; D is unresolved. From germline, CDR1 is SGHAT and CDR2 FQNNGV. Trimming took 4 bases from V and 4 from J, leaving 23 bases between them. CDR3 size: 18 residues. CDR3 residues: CASSSQPLLAHPYNEQFF. CDR3 DNA sequence: TGTGCCAGCAGCTCCCAACCCCTCCTCGCGCATCCTTACAATGAGCAGTTCTTC.

V gene TRBV28 combines with J gene TRBJ2-1; 12 bases are shared with TRBD2. In germline, CDR1 is MDHEN, CDR2 SYDVKM. With 3 bases clipped from V and 9 bases from J, the junction kept 9 bases outside the gene matches. The CDR3 consists of 16 residues. The CDR3 DNA follows: TGTGCCAGCAGTTTCCTTCTAGCGGGGGGGCTGGTTGAGCAGTTCTTC. As protein: CASSFLLAGGLVEQFF.

The CDR3 DNA reads as TGTGCCAGCAAGGGACGGATTATTTATCAGCCCCAGCATTTT. It is translated as CASKGRIIYQPQHF. J is TRBJ1-5 and V is TRBV6-2 or TRBV6-3, with D possibly TRBD1 on 5 matching bases. The length of the CDR3 is 14 residues. Trimming cost V 7 bases and J 5 bases, with 15 bases left between them. Germline values: CDR1 MNHEY, CDR2 SVGEGT.

This clonotype was seen repeatedly, ten times or more. The chain uses TRBV7-8 and TRBJ1-2, with 11 bases fitting TRBD1. Looked up from germline, CDR1 is SGHVS and CDR2 is FQNEAQ. CDR3 length equals 15 residues. V gave up 2 bases and J gave up 6 bases; unmatched junction bases: 5. The CDR3 DNA reads as TGTGCCAGCAGCTTAATCGGGACAGGGGGGGATGGCTACACCTTC. This gives the protein CASSLIGTGGDGYTF.

This chain connects TRBV20-1 to TRBJ2-1; 8 nucleotides line up with TRBD2. Germline CDR1 and CDR2: DFQATT and SNEGSKA (reference sequence). V shed 6 bases, J shed 6 bases, and the junction held 1 base outside the gene matches. This CDR3 comprises 11 residues. DNA of the CDR3: TGCAGTGCGGGGACTAGCAATGAGCAGTTCTTC. As protein: CSAGTSNEQFF.

Ten or more counts support this clonotype. The chain couples TRBV5-1 to TRBJ2-7, with D tentatively TRBD2 (5 bases). CDR1 and CDR2 (germline): SGHRS, YFSETQ. V lost 3 bases, J lost 0 bases, and 10 bases lay in between. The length of the CDR3 is 14 residues. CDR3 sequence (DNA): TGCGCCAGCAGCTCGGAAGAGGGCTCCTACGAGCAGTACTTC. As protein: CASSSEEGSYEQYF.

This clonotype was seen more than once but under ten times. The genes are TRBV15 and TRBJ1-1, with 7 bases identical to TRBD1. Germline V gene lookup returns CDR1 LNHNV and CDR2 YYDKDF (reference sequence). This CDR3 contains 14 residues. The V segment lost 3 bases and the J segment 0 bases; nucleotides outside the gene matches: 1. CDR3 loop: CATSRDRMNTEAFF. Written as DNA, the CDR3 is TGTGCCACCAGCAGGGACAGGATGAACACTGAAGCTTTCTTT.

The rearrangement links TRBV27 to TRBJ1-2; unclear D gene. The CDR3 has 13 residues. The germline gives CDR1 MNHEY, CDR2 SMNVEV (reference sequence). The germline V and J ends were trimmed by 4 bases and 0 bases, with 6 bases remaining between them. The CDR3 region is CASSYSPNYGYTF. CDR3 sequence (DNA): TGTGCCAGCAGTTATAGTCCTAACTATGGCTACACCTTC.

The chain joins TRBV20-1 to TRBJ2-5; D may be TRBD2 (7 bases). Trimming stripped 6 bases from V and 5 bases from J, with 25 bases between. The CDR3 has 16 residues. Germline V lookup: CDR1 DFQATT, CDR2 SNEGSKA (reference sequence). The CDR3 DNA sequence: TGCAGTGCGATGACTACCGGGGGGCGGTTGGGTGAGACCCAGTACTTC. It specifies CSAMTTGGRLGETQYF.

In its sample, this clonotype was seen many times. The chain combines TRBV9 with TRBJ2-1; 11 bases line up with TRBD2. V lost 4 bases, J lost 7 bases, and 10 bases stayed unmatched. Germline-derived CDR1 and CDR2 are SGDLS and YYNGEE. The CDR3 is made up of 16 amino acids. The DNA of the CDR3 is TGTGCCAGCAGCCCAAGGGTAGCGGGGGGGAATAATGAGCAGTTCTTC. Translating it yields CASSPRVAGGNNEQFF.

The rearrangement joins TRBV11-2 to TRBJ2-7, with TRBD1 identical over 7 bases. CDR3 length: 16 amino acids. V trimming: 4 bases; J trimming: 1 base; junction bases outside the gene matches: 10. The germline gives CDR1 SGHAT, CDR2 FQNNGV. The CDR3 coding sequence is TGTGCCAGCAGCTCGAACCCGCAGGGGGTTTCCTACGAGCAGTACTTC. Its protein product is CASSSNPQGVSYEQYF.

This chain connects TRBV7-8 to TRBJ2-2, with D perhaps TRBD1 or TRBD2 (6 bases each). Trimming stripped 5 bases from V and 2 bases from J, with 12 bases between. CDR1 is SGHVS, CDR2 FQNEAQ, per germline. CDR3 length: 15 amino acids. The DNA for the CDR3 is TGTGCCAGCAGCCACGGGGGCCCCAACACCGGGGAGCTGTTTTTT. Its translation is CASSHGGPNTGELFF. The full variable domain, its missing parts supplied by reference TRBV7-8 and TRBJ2-2, is GAGVSQSPRYKVAKRGQDVALRCDPISGHVSLFWYQQALGQGPEFLTYFQNEAQLDKSGLPSDRFFAERPEGSVSTLKIQRTQQEDSAVYLCASSHGGPNTGELFFGEGSRLTVL.

This clonotype rates as medium-sized (0.01 to 0.1%). The chain joins TRBV7-2 to TRBJ1-2; D unresolved. The germline gives CDR1 SGHTA, CDR2 FQGNSA. V lost 5 bases and J lost 4, with 8 bases in between. CDR3 length: 12 residues. The CDR3 is CASSPRSYGYTF. CDR3 bases: TGTGCCAGCAGCCCCAGGAGCTATGGCTACACCTTC. The full variable domain, rest sourced from reference TRBV7-2 and TRBJ1-2, is GAGVSQSPSNKVTEKGKDVELRCDPISGHTALYWYRQSLGQGLEFLIYFQGNSAPDKSGLPSDRFSAERTGGSVSTLTIQRTQQEDSAVYLCASSPRSYGYTFGSGTRLTVV.

The chain carries TRBV7-9 and TRBJ2-7; a possible D gene is TRBD2 (6 bases). Per germline, CDR1 SEHNR and CDR2 FQNEAQ (reference sequence). The CDR3 loop spans 15 amino acids. Deletions cut 5 bases from V and 0 bases from J, with 14 bases between. The DNA of the CDR3 is TGTGCCAGCAGCCGAGGACGGGAGACCTCCTACGAGCAGTACTTC. Residues: CASSRGRETSYEQYF. Looking up the rest from reference TRBV7-9 and TRBJ2-7 gives the full variable domain: DTGVSQNPRHKITKRGQNVTFRCDPISEHNRLYWYRQTLGQGPEFLTYFQNEAQLEKSRLLSDRFSAERPKGSFSTLEIQRTEQGDSAMYLCASSRGRETSYEQYFGPGTRLTVT.

This clonotype occurred a few times. The genes are TRBV7-9 and TRBJ2-3, with D perhaps TRBD2 (5 bases). Trimming took off 4 bases at V and 1 base at J, with 12 bases between the two ends. Germline V gene data show CDR1 as SEHNR and CDR2 as FQNEAQ (reference sequence). This CDR3 is built from 15 residues. The CDR3 reads CASSSTGVGTDTQYF. CDR3 sequence (DNA): TGTGCCAGCAGCTCCACCGGGGTGGGCACAGATACGCAGTATTTT.

The rearrangement uses TRBV12-3 or TRBV12-4 and TRBJ2-5; D gene ambiguous. This CDR3 comprises 14 residues. The ends were cut back, 3 bases at V and 1 base at J, with 9 bases in the middle. The CDR3 reads CASSFNAAQETQYF. CDR3 sequence (DNA): TGTGCCAGCAGTTTTAACGCGGCCCAAGAGACCCAGTACTTC.

This clonotype was detected once. This rearrangement joins TRBV7-9 to TRBJ2-3; TRBD1 matches 9 bases. Germline V gene lookup returns CDR1 SEHNR and CDR2 FQNEAQ (reference sequence). The CDR3 totals 15 residues. The V gene end was trimmed by 5 bases and the J gene end by 2 bases; junction bases not matched to a gene: 5. The CDR3 DNA is TGTGCCAGCAGCGTTAGGACAGGGGACACAGATACGCAGTATTTT. As protein: CASSVRTGDTDTQYF.

This chain connects TRBV12-3 or TRBV12-4 to TRBJ2-7; TRBD1 aligns across 9 bases. This CDR3 is built from 14 residues. V dropped 6 bases and J dropped 12; count of bases not matched to a gene: 15. The CDR3 protein is CASRPGTGTPWLYF. The CDR3 bases are TGTGCCAGCAGACCCGGGACAGGGACCCCATGGCTGTACTTC.

The gene calls are TRBV5-6 and TRBJ1-3; D is perhaps TRBD1 (5 bases). This CDR3 comprises 15 residues. Germline V gives CDR1 SGHDT, CDR2 YYEEEE. The ends were cut back, 5 bases at V and 3 bases at J, with 15 bases in the middle. CDR3 DNA: TGTGCCAGCAGTCTATGGCAGGGCCTTGGAAACACCATATATTTT. Translating gives CASSLWQGLGNTIYF.